Below are 5 T cell receptor beta chains sequenced from a single sample in a study of blood T cell repertoires in COVID-19. Assay used: immunoSEQ multiplex PCR; TCRdb lists only in-frame clones, some missing. The table records 90,000 to 130,000 clones, about 81% of them present only once. Sequenced: peripheral blood. Source of these receptors: a man in his sixties or seventies with acute or convalescent COVID-19.

This clone was found once. V is TRBV7-6 and J is TRBJ1-1; D unresolved. Germline CDR1 and CDR2: SGHVS and FNYEAQ. Trimming cost V 3 bases and J 5 bases, with 13 bases left between them. The CDR3 totals 14 residues. The CDR3 DNA sequence: TGTGCCAGCAGCTTTGAGGGTGGGAGGACTGAAGCTTTCTTT. It codes for CASSFEGGRTEAFF.

The J gene is TRBJ1-2, the V gene TRBV28, with D perhaps matching TRBD1 (5 bases). Trimming left V 5 bases short and J 3 bases short, with 13 bases between. Germline assignment: CDR1 MDHEN and CDR2 SYDVKM. The CDR3 has 14 residues. CDR3 sequence: CASSLGVGDYGYTF. The DNA for the CDR3 is TGTGCCAGCAGTCTAGGGGTAGGTGACTATGGCTACACCTTC.

The CDR3 bases are TGTGCCATCAGTGAGTCAGAAGGGGGCAAAGCTGAAGCTTTCTTT. Residues: CAISESEGGKAEAFF. V usage is TRBV10-3 and J usage is TRBJ1-1; 7 positions agree with TRBD1. The CDR3 has 15 amino acids. Germline V lookup: CDR1 ENHRY, CDR2 SYGVKD. V gave up 0 bases and J gave up 6 bases; unmatched junction bases: 7.

The table lists this clone with a few counts. This chain uses TRBV5-8 with TRBJ1-6; TRBD1 is a possible D gene (6 bases). V dropped 2 bases and J dropped 10 bases, with 16 bases sitting between them. CDR3 length: 15 amino acids. Per germline, CDR1 SGHTS and CDR2 YDEGEE. CDR3 sequence reads: CASSFTGGGGSPLHF. The CDR3 DNA reads as TGTGCCAGCAGCTTTACTGGGGGCGGCGGGTCACCCCTCCACTTT.

V gene TRBV10-3 combines with J gene TRBJ1-1, with D tentatively TRBD1 (6 bases). The germline V and J ends were trimmed by 6 bases and 1 base, with 9 bases remaining between them. The CDR3 contains 13 residues. Germline lookup yields CDR1 ENHRY and CDR2 SYGVKD. The chain's CDR3 is CAIRRTANTEAFF. Written as DNA, the CDR3 is TGTGCCATCAGAAGGACAGCGAACACTGAAGCTTTCTTT.